This T cell receptor beta chain appears in the sequencing data of a study of control samples from healthy donors and cancer patients. This clone has only one observation. Libraries were prepared by immunoSEQ multiplex PCR; TCRdb keeps only in-frame clonotypes and omits some of them. In the table there are some 130,000 clones, just under 95% of which are singletons. This receptor was identified in a man in his thirties or forties in good health. Sequenced sample: blood.

The DNA of the CDR3 is TGTGCCAGCAGAGAAAATACCGGGACAGGGTGGCATGGCTACACCTTC. Amino acid sequence: CASRENTGTGWHGYTF. V gene TRBV2 combines with J gene TRBJ1-2, with 9 bases matching TRBD1. The CDR3 has 16 amino acids. Per germline, CDR1 SNHLY and CDR2 FYNNEI. Trimming at V came to 6 bases and at J to 6 bases, leaving 14 bases not matched to a gene.